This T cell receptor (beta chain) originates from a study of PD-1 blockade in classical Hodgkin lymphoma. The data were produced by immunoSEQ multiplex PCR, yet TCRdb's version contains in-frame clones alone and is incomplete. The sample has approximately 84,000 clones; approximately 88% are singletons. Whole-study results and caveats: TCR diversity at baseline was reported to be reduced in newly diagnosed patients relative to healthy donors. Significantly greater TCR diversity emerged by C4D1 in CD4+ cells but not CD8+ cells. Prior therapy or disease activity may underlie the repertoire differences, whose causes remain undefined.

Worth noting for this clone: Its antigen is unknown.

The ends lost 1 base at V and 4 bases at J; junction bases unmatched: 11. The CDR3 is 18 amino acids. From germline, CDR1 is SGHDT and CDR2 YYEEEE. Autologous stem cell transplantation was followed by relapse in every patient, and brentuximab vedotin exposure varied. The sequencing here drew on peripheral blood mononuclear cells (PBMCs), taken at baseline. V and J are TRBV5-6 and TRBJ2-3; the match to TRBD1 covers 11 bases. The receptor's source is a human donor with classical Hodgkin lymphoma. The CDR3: CASSLFFIKGQGADTQYF. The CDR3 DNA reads TGTGCCAGCAGCTTGTTCTTCATAAAGGGACAGGGGGCAGATACGCAGTATTTT.